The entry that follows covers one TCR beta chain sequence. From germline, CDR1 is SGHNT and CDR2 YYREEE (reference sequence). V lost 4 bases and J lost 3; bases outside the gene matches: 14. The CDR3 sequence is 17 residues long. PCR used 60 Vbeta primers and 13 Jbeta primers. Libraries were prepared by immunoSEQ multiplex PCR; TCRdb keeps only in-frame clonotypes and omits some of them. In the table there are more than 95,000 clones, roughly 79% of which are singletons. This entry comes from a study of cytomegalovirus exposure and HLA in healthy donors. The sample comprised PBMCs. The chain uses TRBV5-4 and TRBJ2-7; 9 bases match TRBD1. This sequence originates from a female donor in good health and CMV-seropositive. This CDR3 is CASSPPSAGTGSYEQYF. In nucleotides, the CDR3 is TGTGCCAGCAGCCCACCATCGGCCGGGACAGGGAGCTACGAGCAGTACTTC.